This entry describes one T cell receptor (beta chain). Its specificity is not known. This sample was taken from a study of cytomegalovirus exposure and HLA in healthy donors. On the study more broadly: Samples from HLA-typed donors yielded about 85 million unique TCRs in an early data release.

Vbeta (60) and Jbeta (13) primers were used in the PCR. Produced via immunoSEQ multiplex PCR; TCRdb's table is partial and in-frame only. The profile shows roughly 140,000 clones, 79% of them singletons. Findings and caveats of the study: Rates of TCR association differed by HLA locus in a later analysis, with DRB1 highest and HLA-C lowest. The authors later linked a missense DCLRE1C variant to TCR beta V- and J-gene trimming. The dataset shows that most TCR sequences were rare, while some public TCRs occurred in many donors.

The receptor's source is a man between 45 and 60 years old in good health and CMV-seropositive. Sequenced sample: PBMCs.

CDR3 nucleotides: TGCGCCAGCGGGACTAGCGGTTCCTACGAGCAGTACTTC. Amino acids: CASGTSGSYEQYF. This chain connects TRBV10-1 to TRBJ2-7; 11 nucleotides match TRBD2. In germline, CDR1 is WNHNN, CDR2 SYGVQD (reference sequence). CDR3 length: 13 amino acids. V lost 8 bases, J lost 1 base, and 1 base stayed unmatched.